Listed below are T cell receptor beta chains from one sample, sequenced in a study of T cell changes during pregnancy in multiple sclerosis. Assay: immunoSEQ multiplex PCR; the TCRdb copy retains only in-frame clones and omits some. The sample shows tens of thousands of clones, around 90% of them seen only once. The sequencing here drew on peripheral blood, taken before pregnancy. The receptors were gathered from a female donor with multiple sclerosis, enrolled in a pregnancy study. The CDR3 runs from the conserved cysteine through the conserved F or W.

cdr3_aa v_call
CASSLEGAGTGELFF TRBV19
CSVEAGGGYEQYF TRBV29-1
CASSQKSQGAWEQYF TRBV4-1
CASSLGPSSYEQYF TRBV11-3
CASSLRGLSSYNEQFF TRBV25-1
CASSLGGSGRQAYEQYF TRBV5-4
CASSASGREVAEQFF TRBV6-6
CASRIQTSGLINEQFF TRBV25-1
CASSAQGAGQPQHF TRBV7-2
CASSLRWAGVLSYEQYF TRBV27
CASSQQSAGFGEQFF TRBV11-3
CASSQDGLAGGLTGELFF TRBV4-2
CATQYSQDSYNEQFF TRBV19
CASRFAGNPSYNEQFF TRBV28
CATTVQVGTEAFF TRBV6-1
CASSPRANRGREQYF TRBV18
CASSWADILRGSYEQYF TRBV10-1